The clone carrying this TCR beta chain was detected many times. The antigen remains undetermined. To make TCR beta libraries, researchers used iRepertoire HTBI primers and Arm-PCR of CDR3 regions. TCRdb re-derived calls from the multiplex PCR reads in MiXCR, one entry per CDR3 protein. The sample lists about 450,000 distinct CDR3 sequences, about 20% occurring once. This entry belongs to a study of regulatory T cells in long-lasting Graves disease. The study, taken as a whole, reports: Persistent patients shared 2,500 to 3,000 public clonotypes among themselves. Newly diagnosed patients shared fewer, at around 970.

Germline V CDR1 and CDR2: GTSNPN, SVGIG (reference sequence). Deletions cut 3 bases from V and 9 bases from J, with 8 bases between. The CDR3 sequence is 10 residues long. The time point here: persistent/refractory GD, antithyroid drugs over 5 years with positive TRAb. The TCR library was made from RNA extracted from PBMCs. The chain joins TRBV30 to TRBJ1-1; no definite D call. This TCR came from a female donor with Graves disease. Material: peripheral blood mononuclear cells (PBMCs), obtained when the disease was refractory, from a patient treated with antithyroid drugs. CDR3 DNA: TGTGCCTGGAGCGACGCACAAGCTTTCTTT. Translating gives CAWSDAQAFF.